This TCR beta chain was observed in a study of T cells after yellow fever vaccination. For this clonotype: Its antigen is not identified. A much larger clone lies a single base off, so this may be a read error.

CDR3 length: 16 amino acids. CDR1 and CDR2 (germline): SQVTM, ANQGSEA. Trimming took 6 bases from V and 6 from J; bases not matched to a gene: 13. Using its own MiXCR run on the 5' RACE reads, TCRdb lists one record per CDR3 protein. The table shows roughly 63,000 distinct CDR3 sequences, with about 7% occurring only once. Regarding the study as a whole: There was a small share of clonotypes that showed up in both the CD4 and CD8 compartments. It was a weaker secondary response, yet one that peaked faster, at day 5 versus 15. Most clones from primary vaccination resurfaced after the booster (around 95% CD4, 70% to 90% CD8). Sorted repertoires could include abundant contaminating clonotypes from bulk cells.

This chain links TRBV29-1 with TRBJ2-1; 11 bases are shared with TRBD2. This receptor was taken from a young man who received the YFV17D yellow fever vaccine. This material consisted of CD8+ T cells sorted from PBMCs, taken 15 days after the yellow fever booster vaccination. The CDR3 bases are TGCAGCGTGGCGGGGTCTAGCGGGAGGTACTTCAATGAGCAGTTCTTC. Residues: CSVAGSSGRYFNEQFF.